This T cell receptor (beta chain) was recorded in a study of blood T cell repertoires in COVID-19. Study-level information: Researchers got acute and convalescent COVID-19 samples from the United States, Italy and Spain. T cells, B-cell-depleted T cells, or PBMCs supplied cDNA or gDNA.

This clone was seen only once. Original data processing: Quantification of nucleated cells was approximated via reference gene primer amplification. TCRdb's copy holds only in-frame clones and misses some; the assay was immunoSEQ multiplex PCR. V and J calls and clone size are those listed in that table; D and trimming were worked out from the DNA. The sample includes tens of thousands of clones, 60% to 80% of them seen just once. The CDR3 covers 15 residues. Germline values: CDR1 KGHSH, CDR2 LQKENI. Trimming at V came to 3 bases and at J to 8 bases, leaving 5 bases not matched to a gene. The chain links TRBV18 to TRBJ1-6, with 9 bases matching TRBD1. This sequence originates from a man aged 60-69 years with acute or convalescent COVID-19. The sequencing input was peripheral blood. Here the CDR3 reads CASSPLQGADSPLHF. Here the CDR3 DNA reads TGTGCCAGCTCACCTTTACAGGGGGCGGATTCACCCCTCCACTTT.